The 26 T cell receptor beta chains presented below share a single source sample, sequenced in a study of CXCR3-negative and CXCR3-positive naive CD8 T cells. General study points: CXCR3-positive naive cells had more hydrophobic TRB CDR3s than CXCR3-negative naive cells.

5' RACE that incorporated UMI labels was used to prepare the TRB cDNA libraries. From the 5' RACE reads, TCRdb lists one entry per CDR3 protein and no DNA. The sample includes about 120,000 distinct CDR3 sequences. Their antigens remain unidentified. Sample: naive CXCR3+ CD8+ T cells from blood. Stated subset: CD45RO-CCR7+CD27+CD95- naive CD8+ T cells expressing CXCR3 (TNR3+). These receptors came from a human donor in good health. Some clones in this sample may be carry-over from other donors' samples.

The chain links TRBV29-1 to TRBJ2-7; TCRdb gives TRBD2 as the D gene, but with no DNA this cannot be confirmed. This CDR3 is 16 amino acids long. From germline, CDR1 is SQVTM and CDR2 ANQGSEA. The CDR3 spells CSVLGGRAGFLSEQYF.

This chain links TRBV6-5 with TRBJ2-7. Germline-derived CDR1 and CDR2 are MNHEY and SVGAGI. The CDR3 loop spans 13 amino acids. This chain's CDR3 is CASSYRGANEQYF.

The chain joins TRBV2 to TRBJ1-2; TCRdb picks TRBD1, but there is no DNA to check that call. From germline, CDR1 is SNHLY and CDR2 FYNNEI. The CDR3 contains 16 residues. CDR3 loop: CASSGILQGLEDGYTF.

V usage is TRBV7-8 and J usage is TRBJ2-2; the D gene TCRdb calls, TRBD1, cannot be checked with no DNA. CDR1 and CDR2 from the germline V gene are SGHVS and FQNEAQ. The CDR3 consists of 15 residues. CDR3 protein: CASSERDRESGELFF.

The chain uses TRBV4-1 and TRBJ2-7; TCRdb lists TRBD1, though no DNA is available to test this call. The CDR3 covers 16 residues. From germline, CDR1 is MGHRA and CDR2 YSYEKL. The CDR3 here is CASSQAPTGLTYEQYF.

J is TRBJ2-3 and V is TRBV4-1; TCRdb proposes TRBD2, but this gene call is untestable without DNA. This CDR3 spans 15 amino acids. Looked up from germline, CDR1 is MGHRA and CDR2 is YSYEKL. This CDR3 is CASSHEGLGTDTQYF.

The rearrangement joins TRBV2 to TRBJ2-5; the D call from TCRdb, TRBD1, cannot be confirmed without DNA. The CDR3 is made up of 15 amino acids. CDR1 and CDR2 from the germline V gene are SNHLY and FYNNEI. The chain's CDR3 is CASSRLEAPGETQYF.

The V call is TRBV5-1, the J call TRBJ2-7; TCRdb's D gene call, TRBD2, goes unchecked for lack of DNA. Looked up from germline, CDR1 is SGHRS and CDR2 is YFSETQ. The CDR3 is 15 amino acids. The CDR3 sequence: CASSYRTSVTYEQYF.

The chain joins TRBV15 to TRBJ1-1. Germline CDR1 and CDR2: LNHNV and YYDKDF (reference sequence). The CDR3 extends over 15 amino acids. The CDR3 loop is CATSRDRGQVTEAFF.

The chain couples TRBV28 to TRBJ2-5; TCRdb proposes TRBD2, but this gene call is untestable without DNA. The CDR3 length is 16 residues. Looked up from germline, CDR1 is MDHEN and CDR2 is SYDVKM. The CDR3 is CASSFGLAGGRETQYF.

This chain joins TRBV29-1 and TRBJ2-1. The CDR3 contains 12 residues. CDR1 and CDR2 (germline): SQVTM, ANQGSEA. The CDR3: CSAMEIFNEQFF.

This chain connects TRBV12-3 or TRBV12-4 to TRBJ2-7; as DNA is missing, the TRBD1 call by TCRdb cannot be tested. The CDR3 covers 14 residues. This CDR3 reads CASRRRLPLYEQYF.

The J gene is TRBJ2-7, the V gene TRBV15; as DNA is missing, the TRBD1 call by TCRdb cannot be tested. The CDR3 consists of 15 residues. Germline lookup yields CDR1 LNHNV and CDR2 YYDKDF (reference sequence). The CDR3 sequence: CATSREGRSSYEQYF.

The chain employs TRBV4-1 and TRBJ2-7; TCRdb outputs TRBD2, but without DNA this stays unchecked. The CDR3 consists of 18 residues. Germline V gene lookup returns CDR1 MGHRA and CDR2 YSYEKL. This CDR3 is CASSQVIAFGLAPYEQYF.

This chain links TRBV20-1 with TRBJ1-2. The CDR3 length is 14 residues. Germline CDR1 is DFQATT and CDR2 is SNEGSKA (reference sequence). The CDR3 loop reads CSARVGSVSYGYTF.

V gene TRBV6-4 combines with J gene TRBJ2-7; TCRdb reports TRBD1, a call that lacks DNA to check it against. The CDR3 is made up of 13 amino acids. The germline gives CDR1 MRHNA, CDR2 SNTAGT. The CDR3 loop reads CASSDSSGGEQYF.

The CDR3 reads CASSPRGGEETQYF. This chain links TRBV13 with TRBJ2-5; lacking DNA, the TRBD1 call made by TCRdb goes unchecked. In germline, CDR1 is PRHDT, CDR2 FYEKMQ (reference sequence). This CDR3 spans 14 amino acids.

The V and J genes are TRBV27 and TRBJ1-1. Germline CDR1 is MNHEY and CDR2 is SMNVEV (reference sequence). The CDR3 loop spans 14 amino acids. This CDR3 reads CASKLIGRNTEALF.

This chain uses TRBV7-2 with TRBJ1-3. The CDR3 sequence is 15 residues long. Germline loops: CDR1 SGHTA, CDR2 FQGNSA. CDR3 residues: CASSILTSTPNTIYF.

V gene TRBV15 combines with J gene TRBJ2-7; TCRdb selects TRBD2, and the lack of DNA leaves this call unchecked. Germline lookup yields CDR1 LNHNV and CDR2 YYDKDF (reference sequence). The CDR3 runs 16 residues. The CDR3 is CATSPNSGVPSYEQYF.

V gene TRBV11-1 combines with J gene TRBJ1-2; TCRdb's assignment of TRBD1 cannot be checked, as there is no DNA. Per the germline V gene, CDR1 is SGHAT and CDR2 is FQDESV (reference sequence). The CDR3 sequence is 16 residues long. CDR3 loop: CASSSPETAWNYGYTF.

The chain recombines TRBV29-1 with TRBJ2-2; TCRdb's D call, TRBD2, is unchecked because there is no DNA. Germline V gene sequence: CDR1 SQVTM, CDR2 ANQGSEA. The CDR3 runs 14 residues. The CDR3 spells CSALAGANTGELFF.

The CDR3 region is CSVVGDYEQYF. The J gene is TRBJ2-7, the V gene TRBV29-1; as DNA is missing, the TRBD2 call by TCRdb cannot be tested. The germline V gene encodes CDR1 SQVTM and CDR2 ANQGSEA. The CDR3 consists of 11 residues.

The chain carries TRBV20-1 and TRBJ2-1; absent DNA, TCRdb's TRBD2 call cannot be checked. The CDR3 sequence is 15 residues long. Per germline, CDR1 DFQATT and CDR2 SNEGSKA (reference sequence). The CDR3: CSAPSSGRFSNEQFF.

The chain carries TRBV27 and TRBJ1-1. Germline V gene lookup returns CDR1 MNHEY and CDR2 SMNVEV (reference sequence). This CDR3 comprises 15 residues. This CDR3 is CASSLSAPMNTEAFF.

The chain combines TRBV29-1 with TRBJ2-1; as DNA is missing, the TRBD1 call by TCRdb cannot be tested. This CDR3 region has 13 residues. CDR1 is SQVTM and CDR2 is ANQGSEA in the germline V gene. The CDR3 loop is CSVTGTDHNEQFF.